This T cell receptor beta chain was sequenced in a study of Graves' ophthalmopathy and Graves' hyperthyroidism. Overall study results and limits: Most thyroid clonotypes with frequency above 0.001 were detected in blood too.

The authors amplified TCR beta CDR3 regions from RNA transcripts. HTBI primers served in a first-round RT-PCR, which a second-round multiplex PCR followed. One entry per CDR3 protein, called by TCRdb with MiXCR from the multiplex PCR reads. The sample holds roughly 500,000 distinct CDR3 sequences, approximately 15% seen once. Trimming stripped 7 bases from V and 7 bases from J, with 14 bases between. CDR1 and CDR2 from the germline V gene are MDHEN and SYDVKM. This CDR3 contains 14 residues. Ten or more counts support this clonotype. Its target is not known. This sequence joins TRBV28 and TRBJ1-6, with a possible D match to TRBD1 (5 bases). This clonotype was obtained from a woman under 40 with Graves' ophthalmopathy. Sequencing used blood. The DNA for the CDR3 is TGTGCCAGCACCCCGAGGGACCGAAATTCACCCCTCCACTTT. Protein sequence: CASTPRDRNSPLHF.